Listed below are T cell receptor beta chains from one sample, sequenced in a study of response to subunit inactivated influenza vaccine. Using its own MiXCR run on the RT-PCR reads, TCRdb lists one record per CDR3 protein. The profile shows about 240,000 distinct CDR3 sequences, roughly an eighth of them singletons. Sequences were derived from non-naive T cells sorted from PBMCs, sampled less than 15 days before vaccination. These receptors were obtained from a man in his fifties or sixties who received an inactivated influenza vaccine. The conserved cysteine and the conserved F or W are not part of the CDR3 here.

TRBV6-6,TRBJ2-1,ASNQGSNEQF
TRBV20-1,TRBJ2-1,SASEASGRDNEQF
TRBV12-3/TRBV12-4,TRBJ1-4,ASSLGQGSVEKLF
TRBV5-4,TRBJ1-5,ASSSGEGGRSNQPQH
TRBV7-2,TRBJ1-2,ASSLAGSRMFT
TRBV12-3/TRBV12-4,TRBJ1-4,ASSFLGRGNEKLF
TRBV27,TRBJ2-1,ASSFRAEPNNEQF
TRBV24-1,TRBJ2-1,ATSGLTSGSYNEQF
TRBV29-1,TRBJ2-5,SVGGMETQY
TRBV3-1,TRBJ1-1,ASSQQGRSTEAF
TRBV7-2,TRBJ1-2,ASSLGPGARGYT
TRBV7-8,TRBJ1-1,ASSLRGGQNTEAF
TRBV5-6,TRBJ1-2,ASSLVGNGYT
TRBV11-2,TRBJ2-1,ASSLVVGGEQF
TRBV20-1,TRBJ2-3,SAWALAADTQY
TRBV12-3/TRBV12-4,TRBJ2-2,ASSFARNTGELF
TRBV19,TRBJ1-1,ATRQGQNTEAF
TRBV15,TRBJ1-5,ATSSFRGGNQPQH
TRBV2,TRBJ2-7,ASITGTGAYEQY
TRBV7-2,TRBJ1-3,ASSLAAGGGNTIY
TRBV5-1,TRBJ2-1,ASTRSGAGDEQF
TRBV5-4,TRBJ2-2,ASSFPSGGPGTGELF
TRBV5-1,TRBJ2-7,ASSFGIASYEQY
TRBV7-6,TRBJ2-1,ASSSSSALEQF
TRBV4-1,TRBJ2-2,ASSQVGGATGELF
TRBV29-1,TRBJ2-5,SVRAGSARETQY
TRBV11-2,TRBJ2-4,ASSSPGTGLNIQY
TRBV20-1,TRBJ2-7,SASKGQGARNEQY
TRBV6-2/TRBV6-3,TRBJ2-1,ASSIGLGSINEQF
TRBV29-1,TRBJ2-5,SAGARETQY
TRBV7-2,TRBJ2-5,ASSLAEQRETQY
TRBV12-3/TRBV12-4,TRBJ2-3,ASSSRDGDTQY
TRBV4-3,TRBJ2-1,ASSQVLAGGSSYNEQF
TRBV20-1,TRBJ1-4,SARDPSPAGNRRLGEKLF
TRBV5-1,TRBJ2-7,ASSERGPSSYEQY
TRBV3-1,TRBJ2-5,ASSQNRDYRLQEPQY
TRBV7-2,TRBJ2-5,ASSPTGQGARETQY
TRBV20-1,TRBJ2-7,SAPSGRVSYEQY
TRBV27,TRBJ2-2,ASSSTRGTGGFYANTGELF